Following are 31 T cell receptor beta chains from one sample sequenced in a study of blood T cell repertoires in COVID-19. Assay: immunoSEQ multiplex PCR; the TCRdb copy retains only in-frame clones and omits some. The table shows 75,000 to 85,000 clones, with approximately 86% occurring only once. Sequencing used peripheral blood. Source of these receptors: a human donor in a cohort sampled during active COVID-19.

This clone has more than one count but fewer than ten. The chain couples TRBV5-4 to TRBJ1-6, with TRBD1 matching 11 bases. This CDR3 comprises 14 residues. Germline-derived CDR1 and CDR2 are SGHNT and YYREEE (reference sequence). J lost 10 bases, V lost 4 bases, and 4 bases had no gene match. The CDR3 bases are TGTGCCAGCAGCGGGGGACAGGGGGAGTCACCCCTCCACTTT. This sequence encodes CASSGGQGESPLHF.

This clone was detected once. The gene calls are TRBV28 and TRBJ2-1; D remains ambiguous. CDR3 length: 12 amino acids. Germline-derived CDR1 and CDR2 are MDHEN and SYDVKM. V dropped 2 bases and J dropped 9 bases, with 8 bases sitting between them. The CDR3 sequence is CASSLRILEQFF. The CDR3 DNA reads TGTGCCAGCAGTTTACGAATACTTGAGCAGTTCTTC.

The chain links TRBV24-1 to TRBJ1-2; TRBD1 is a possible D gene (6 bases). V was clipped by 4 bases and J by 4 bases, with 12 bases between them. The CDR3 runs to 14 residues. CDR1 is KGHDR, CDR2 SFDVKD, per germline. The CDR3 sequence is CATSDSQGFYGYTF. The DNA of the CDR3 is TGTGCCACCAGTGACTCACAGGGTTTCTATGGCTACACCTTC.

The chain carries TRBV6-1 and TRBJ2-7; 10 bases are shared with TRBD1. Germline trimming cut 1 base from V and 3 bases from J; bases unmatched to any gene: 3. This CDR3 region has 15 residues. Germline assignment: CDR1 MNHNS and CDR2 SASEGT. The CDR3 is CASSEGGTGVYEQYF. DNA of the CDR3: TGTGCCAGCAGTGAAGGAGGGACAGGGGTCTACGAGCAGTACTTC.

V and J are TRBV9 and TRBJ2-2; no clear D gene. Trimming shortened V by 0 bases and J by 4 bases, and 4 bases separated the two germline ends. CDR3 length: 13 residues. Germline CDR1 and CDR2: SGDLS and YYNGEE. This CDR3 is CASSVGGTGELFF. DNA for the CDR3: TGTGCCAGCAGCGTAGGCGGCACCGGGGAGCTGTTTTTT. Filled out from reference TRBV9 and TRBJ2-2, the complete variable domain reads DSGVTQTPKHLITATGQRVTLRCSPRSGDLSVYWYQQSLDQGLQFLIQYYNGEERAKGNILERFSAQQFPDLHSELNLSSLELGDSALYFCASSVGGTGELFFGEGSRLTVL.

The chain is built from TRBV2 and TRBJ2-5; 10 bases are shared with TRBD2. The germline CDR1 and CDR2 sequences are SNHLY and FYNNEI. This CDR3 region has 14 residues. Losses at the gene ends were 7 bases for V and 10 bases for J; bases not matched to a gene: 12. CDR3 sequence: CASNGASGGGLQYF. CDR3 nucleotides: TGTGCCAGCAATGGGGCTAGCGGGGGCGGGCTCCAGTACTTC.

CDR3 nucleotides: TGTGCCAGCAGCTTAGGACAGAAGCAGTTCTTC. This translates into CASSLGQKQFF. The chain recombines TRBV11-1 with TRBJ2-1, with D possibly being TRBD1 (5 bases). V was cut by 1 base and J by 11 bases, with 6 bases left in between. The CDR3 runs to 11 residues. Per germline, CDR1 SGHAT and CDR2 FQDESV (reference sequence).

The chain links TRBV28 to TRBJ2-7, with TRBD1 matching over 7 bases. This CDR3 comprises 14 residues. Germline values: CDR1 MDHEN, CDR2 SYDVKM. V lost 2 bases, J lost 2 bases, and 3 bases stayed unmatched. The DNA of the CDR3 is TGTGCCAGCAGTTTAACAGGGGAAGCCTACGAGCAGTACTTC. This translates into CASSLTGEAYEQYF.

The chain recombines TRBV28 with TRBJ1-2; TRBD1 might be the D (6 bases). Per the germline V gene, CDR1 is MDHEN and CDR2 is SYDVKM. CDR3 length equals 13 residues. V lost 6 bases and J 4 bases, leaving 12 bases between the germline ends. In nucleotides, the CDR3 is TGTGCCAGCAGCCTGGACAGTGTCTATGGCTACACCTTC. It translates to CASSLDSVYGYTF.

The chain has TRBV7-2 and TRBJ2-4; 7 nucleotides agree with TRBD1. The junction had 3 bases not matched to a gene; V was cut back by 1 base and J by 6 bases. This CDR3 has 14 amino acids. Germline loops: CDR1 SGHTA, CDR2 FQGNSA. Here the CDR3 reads CASSLEHRGNIQYF. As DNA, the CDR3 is TGTGCCAGCAGCTTAGAGCACAGGGGAAACATTCAGTACTTC.

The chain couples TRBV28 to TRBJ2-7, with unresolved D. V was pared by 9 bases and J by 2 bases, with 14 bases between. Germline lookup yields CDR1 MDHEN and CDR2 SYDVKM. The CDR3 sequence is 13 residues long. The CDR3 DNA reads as TGTGCCAGTTCCCGCCCAGTGGCCTACGAGCAGTACTTC. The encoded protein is CASSRPVAYEQYF.

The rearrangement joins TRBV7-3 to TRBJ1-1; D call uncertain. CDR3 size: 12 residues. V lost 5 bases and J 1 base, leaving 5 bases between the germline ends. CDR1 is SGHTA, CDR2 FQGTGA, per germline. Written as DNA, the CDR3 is TGTGCCAGCAGCAACAAGAACACTGAAGCTTTCTTT. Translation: CASSNKNTEAFF.

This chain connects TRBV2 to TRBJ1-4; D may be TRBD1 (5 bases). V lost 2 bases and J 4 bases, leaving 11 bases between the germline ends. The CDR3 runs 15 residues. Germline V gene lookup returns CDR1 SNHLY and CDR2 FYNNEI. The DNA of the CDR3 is TGTGCCAGCAGTGAATGGGGCGCGCGTAATGAAAAACTGTTTTTT. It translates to CASSEWGARNEKLFF. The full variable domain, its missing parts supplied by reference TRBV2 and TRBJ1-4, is EPEVTQTPSHQVTQMGQEVILRCVPISNHLYFYWYRQILGQKVEFLVSFYNNEISEKSEIFDDQFSVERPDGSNFTLKIRSTKLEDSAMYFCASSEWGARNEKLFFGSGTQLSVL.

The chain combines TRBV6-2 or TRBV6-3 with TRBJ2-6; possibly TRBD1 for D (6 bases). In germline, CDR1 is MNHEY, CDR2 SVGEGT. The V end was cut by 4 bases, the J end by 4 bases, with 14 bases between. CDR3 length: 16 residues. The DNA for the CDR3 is TGTGCCAGCAGTTCGGACAGTTATATGGGGGCCAACGTCCTGACTTTC. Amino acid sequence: CASSSDSYMGANVLTF.

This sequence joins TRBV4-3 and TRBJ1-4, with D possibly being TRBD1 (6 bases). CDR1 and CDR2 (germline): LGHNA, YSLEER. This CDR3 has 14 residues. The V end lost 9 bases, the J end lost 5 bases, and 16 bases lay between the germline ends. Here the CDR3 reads CARPFQGSNEKLFF. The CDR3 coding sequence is TGCGCCAGACCGTTCCAGGGGAGCAATGAAAAACTGTTTTTT.

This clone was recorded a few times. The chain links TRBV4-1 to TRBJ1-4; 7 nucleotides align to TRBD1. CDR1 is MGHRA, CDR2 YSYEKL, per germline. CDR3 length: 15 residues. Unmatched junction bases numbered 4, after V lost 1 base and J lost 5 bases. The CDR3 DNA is TGCGCCAGCAGCCAAGGGAACAGGGGAAATGAAAAACTGTTTTTT. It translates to CASSQGNRGNEKLFF.

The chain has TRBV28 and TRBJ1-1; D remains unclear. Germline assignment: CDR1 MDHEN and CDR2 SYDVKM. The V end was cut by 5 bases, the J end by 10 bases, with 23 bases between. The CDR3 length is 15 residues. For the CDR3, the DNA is TGTGCCAGCAGTCCACTATTAGCTCCCTTTGGAGGAGCTTTCTTT. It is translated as CASSPLLAPFGGAFF.

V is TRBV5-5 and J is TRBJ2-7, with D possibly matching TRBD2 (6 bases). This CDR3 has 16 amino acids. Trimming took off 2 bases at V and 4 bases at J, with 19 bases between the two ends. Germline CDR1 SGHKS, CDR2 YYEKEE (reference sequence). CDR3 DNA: TGTGCCAGCAGCTTTACCCTAAACGCGCGGGATTACGAGCAGTACTTC. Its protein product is CASSFTLNARDYEQYF.

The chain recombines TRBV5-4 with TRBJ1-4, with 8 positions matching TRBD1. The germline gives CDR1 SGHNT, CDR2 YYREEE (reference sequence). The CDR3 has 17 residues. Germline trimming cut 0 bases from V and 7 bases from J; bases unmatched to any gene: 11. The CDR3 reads CASSLEWTGPLFEKLFF. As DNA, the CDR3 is TGTGCCAGCAGCTTGGAGTGGACAGGGCCCCTATTTGAAAAACTGTTTTTT.

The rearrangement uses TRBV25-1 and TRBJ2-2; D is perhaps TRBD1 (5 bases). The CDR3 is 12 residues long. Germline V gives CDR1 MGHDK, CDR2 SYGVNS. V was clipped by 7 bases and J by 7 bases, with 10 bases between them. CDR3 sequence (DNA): TGTGCCAGCAACTGGGGCGGCGGGGAGCTGTTTTTT. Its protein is CASNWGGGELFF.

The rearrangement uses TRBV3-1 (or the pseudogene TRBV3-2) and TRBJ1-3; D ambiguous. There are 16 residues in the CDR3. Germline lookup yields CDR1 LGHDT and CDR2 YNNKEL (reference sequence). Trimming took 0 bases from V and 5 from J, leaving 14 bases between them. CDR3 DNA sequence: TGTGCCAGCAGCCAAGATTTGAGGGCAGCGAGAAACACCATATATTTT. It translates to CASSQDLRAARNTIYF.

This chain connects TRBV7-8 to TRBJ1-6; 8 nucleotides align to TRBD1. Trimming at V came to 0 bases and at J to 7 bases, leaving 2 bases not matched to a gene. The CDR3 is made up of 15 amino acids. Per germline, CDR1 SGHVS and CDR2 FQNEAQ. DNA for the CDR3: TGTGCCAGCAGCTTAGCGAACAGGGGGAATTCACCCCTCCACTTT. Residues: CASSLANRGNSPLHF.

The chain's CDR3 is CASSQDRQGIDTQYF. CDR3 sequence (DNA): TGCGCCAGCAGCCAAGATCGACAGGGTATAGATACGCAGTATTTT. The V call is TRBV4-3, the J call TRBJ2-3; 7 positions agree with TRBD1. This CDR3 is built from 15 residues. The trim removed 0 bases at V and 5 bases at J, leaving 5 bases unmatched. The germline V gene encodes CDR1 LGHNA and CDR2 YSLEER.

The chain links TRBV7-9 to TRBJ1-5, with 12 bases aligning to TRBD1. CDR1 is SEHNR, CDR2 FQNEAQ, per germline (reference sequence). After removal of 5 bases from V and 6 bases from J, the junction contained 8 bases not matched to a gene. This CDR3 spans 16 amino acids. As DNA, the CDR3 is TGTGCCAGCAGCCTAGGGGACAGGGGGCAGATTCAGCCCCAGCATTTT. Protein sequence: CASSLGDRGQIQPQHF.

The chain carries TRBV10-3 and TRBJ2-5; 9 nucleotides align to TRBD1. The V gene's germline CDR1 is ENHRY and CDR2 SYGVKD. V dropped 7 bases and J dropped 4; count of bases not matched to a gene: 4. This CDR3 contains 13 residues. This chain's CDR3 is CAITRDRAETQYF. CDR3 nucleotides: TGTGCCATCACTAGGGACAGGGCAGAGACCCAGTACTTC.

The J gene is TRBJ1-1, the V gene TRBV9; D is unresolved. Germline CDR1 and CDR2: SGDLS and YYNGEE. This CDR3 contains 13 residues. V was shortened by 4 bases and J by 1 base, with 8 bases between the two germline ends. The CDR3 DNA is TGTGCCAGCAGCTGGGGAGAGAACACTGAAGCTTTCTTT. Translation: CASSWGENTEAFF.

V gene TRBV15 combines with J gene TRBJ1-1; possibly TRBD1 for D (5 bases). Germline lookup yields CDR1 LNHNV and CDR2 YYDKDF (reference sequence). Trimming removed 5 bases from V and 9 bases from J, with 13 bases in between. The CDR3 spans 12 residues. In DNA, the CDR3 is TGTGCCACCAGCCAAGGGGCAGCGAAAGCTTTCTTT. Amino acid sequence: CATSQGAAKAFF.

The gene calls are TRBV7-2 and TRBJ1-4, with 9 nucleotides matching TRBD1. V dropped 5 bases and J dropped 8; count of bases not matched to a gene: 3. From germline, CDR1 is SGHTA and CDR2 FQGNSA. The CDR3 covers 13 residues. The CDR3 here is CASSTQGAEKLFF. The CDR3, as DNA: TGTGCCAGCAGCACACAGGGGGCGGAAAAACTGTTTTTT.

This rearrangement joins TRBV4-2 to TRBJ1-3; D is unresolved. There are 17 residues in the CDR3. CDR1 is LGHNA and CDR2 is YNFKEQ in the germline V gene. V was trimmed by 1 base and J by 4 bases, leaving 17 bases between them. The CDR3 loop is CASSQGRQAMSGNTIYF. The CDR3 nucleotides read TGTGCCAGCAGCCAAGGTCGTCAGGCGATGTCAGGAAACACCATATATTTT.

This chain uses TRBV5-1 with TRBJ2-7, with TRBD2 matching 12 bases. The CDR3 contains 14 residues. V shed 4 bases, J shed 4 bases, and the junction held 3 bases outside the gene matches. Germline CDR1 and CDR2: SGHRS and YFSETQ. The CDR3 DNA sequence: TGCGCCAGCAGCGGACTAGCGGGACCGTACGAGCAGTACTTC. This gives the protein CASSGLAGPYEQYF.

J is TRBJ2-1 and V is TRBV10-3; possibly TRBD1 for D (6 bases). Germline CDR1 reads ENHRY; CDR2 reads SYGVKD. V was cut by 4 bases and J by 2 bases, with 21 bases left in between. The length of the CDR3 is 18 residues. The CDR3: CAISVGTGSTPTYNEQFF. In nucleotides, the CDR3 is TGTGCCATCAGTGTTGGTACAGGGTCAACCCCGACCTACAATGAGCAGTTCTTC.